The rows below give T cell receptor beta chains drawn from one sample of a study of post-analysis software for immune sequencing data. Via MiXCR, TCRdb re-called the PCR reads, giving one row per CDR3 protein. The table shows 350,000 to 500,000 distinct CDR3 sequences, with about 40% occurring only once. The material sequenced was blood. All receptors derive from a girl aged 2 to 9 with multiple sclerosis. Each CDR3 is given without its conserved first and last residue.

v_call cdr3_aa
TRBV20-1 SARETGGMETQY
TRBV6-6 ASRPGQGGYGYT
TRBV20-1 SARDPRRPSGANVLT
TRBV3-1 ASSQQGDLYYGYT
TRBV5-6 ASSFNGLAKYEQY
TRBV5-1 ASRDLAGGPSEQF
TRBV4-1 ASSQVLQETQY
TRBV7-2 ASRNRDTLYPSGANVLT
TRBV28 ATYAPAGTVTYEQY
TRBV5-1 AGSLGGTATAGANVLT
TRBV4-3 ASSQDLRGVSTDTQY
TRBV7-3 ASRRRTGPYEKLF
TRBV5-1 ASSLVGLMNTEAF
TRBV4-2 ASSQTGSSGPEAF
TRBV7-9 APVQADYGYT
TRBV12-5 ASGLVDGTFSYEQY
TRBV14 ASSPTPGHQETQY
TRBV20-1 STVLPGTDTQY
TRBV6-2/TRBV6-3 ASSAAYIQY
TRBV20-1 SASHGQELAKNIQY
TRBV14 ASSQDLASQWTQY
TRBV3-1 ASSRPGLARSYEQY
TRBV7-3 ASSAGLAGLETQY
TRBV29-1 SEVRGPMNTEAF
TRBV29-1 SVASSSGANVLT
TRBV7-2 ASSSRTGLYEQY
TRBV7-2 ASSLGYRRDGYT
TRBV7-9 ASSKRQRNAYNEQF
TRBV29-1 SGGPKNEQF
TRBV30 ATDITSYEQY
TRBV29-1 SVETSGSGTETQY
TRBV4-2 ASSQVIQGGETQY
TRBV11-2 ASGKGLGPYNEQF
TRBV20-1 SAPPGLAGATRDTQY
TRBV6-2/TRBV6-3 ASSQTFYEQY
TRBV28 ASSLRDTQY
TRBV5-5 ASSLAEREITDTQY
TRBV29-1 SVGDRDYTEAF
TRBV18 ASSLAGVYEQY
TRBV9 ASSTGSGLNEQF
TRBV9 ASSVVSGLSDTQY
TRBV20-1 SASPRRWYEQY
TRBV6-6 ASSLYGTANQPQH
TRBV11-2 ASSIVDWLDNEQF
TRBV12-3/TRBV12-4 ASSLGQGAGEQF
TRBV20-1 SKPGDGIYEQY
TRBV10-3 AISESGQPNTEAF
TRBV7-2 ASSLGMQETQY
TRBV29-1 SVVGTENGPYGYT
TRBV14 ASSQDVARYQETQY